The clone carrying this T cell receptor (beta chain) was seen only a few times. Using RNA transcripts as the source, TCR beta CDR3 regions were amplified. Researchers ran a first-round RT-PCR on the TCR CDR3 using the HTBI primer set. TCRdb fed the multiplex PCR reads into MiXCR, producing one record per CDR3 protein. The repertoire holds hundreds of thousands of distinct CDR3 sequences, with about 14% as singletons. Diagnosis relied on clinical symptoms, serum thyroxine and TRAb, thyroid ultrasound and orbital computed tomography. Trimming left V 4 bases short and J 7 bases short, with 11 bases between. The CDR3 spans 12 residues. Germline V gives CDR1 SGHNT, CDR2 YYREEE (reference sequence). The data stem from a study of T cells in Graves' hyperthyroidism and ophthalmopathy.

Input material: blood. The TCR comes from a woman younger than 35 with Graves' hyperthyroidism. The chain uses TRBV5-4 and TRBJ1-1; unclear D gene. This chain's CDR3 is CASSPPAGEAFF. The CDR3 DNA is TGTGCCAGCAGCCCCCCCGCCGGTGAAGCTTTCTTT.